This TCR beta chain was obtained from a study of response to subunit inactivated influenza vaccine. About this clonotype: Antigen unknown.

Looked up from germline, CDR1 is LGHDT and CDR2 is YNNKEL (reference sequence). This CDR3 has 11 amino acids. Trimming pared 5 bases from V and 7 bases from J, leaving 8 bases between. TCRdb re-called the RT-PCR reads through MiXCR, storing one row per CDR3 protein. The top ten clones hold roughly a tenth of a sample with more than 700,000 distinct CDR3 sequences, about 20% of them seen once. Whole-study results and caveats: Authors suggested that a seasonal influenza vaccination recruits few new T cells each time.

This rearrangement joins TRBV3-1 to TRBJ1-2; D unresolved. The sequencing here drew on PBMCs from blood, taken 4 to 6 days after vaccination. The sequence was obtained from a man aged 45-60 years who received an inactivated influenza vaccine. The chain's CDR3 is CASSGSLGYTF. CDR3 DNA sequence: TGTGCCAGCAGCGGTAGCCTTGGCTACACCTTC.